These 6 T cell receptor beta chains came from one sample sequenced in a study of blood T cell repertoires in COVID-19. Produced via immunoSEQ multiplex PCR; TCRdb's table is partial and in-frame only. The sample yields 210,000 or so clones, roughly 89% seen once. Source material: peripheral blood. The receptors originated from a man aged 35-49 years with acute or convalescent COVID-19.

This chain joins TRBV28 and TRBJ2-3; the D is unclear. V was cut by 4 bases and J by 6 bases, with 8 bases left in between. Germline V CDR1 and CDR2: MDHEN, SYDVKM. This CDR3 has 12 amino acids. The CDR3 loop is CASSSHPDTQYF. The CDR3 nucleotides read TGTGCCAGCAGTTCCCATCCCGATACGCAGTATTTT.

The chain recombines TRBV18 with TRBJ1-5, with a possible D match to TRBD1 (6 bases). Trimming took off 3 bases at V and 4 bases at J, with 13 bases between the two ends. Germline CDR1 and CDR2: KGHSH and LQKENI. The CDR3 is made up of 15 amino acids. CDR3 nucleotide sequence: TGTGCCAGCTCACCGTCAACAGGGAATAATCAGCCCCAGCATTTT. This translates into CASSPSTGNNQPQHF.

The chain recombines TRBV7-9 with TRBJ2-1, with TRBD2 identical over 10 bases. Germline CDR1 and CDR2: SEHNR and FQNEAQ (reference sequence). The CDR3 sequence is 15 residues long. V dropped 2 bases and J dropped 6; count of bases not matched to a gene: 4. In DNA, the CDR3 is TGTGCCAGCAGCTTATTAGCGGGGGGCGGCAATGAGCAGTTCTTC. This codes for CASSLLAGGGNEQFF.

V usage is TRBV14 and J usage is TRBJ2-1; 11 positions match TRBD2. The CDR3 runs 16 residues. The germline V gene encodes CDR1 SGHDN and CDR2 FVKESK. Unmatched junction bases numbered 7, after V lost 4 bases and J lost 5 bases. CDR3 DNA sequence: TGTGCCAGCAGCCGTTTAGCGGGGGGGCTGAACAATGAGCAGTTCTTC. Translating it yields CASSRLAGGLNNEQFF.

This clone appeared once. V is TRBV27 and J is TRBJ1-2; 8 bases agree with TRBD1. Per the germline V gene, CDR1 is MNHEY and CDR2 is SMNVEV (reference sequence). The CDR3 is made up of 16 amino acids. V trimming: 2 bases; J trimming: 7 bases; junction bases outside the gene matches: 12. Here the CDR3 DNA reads TGTGCCAGCAGTTTAGCTACCGGGACAGGTATCATTGGCTACACCTTC. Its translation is CASSLATGTGIIGYTF.

CDR3 coding DNA: TGTGCCAGCAGCCAGGGTCGAGCTTTCTTT. Translating gives CASSQGRAFF. V gene TRBV7-9 combines with J gene TRBJ1-1, with D possibly TRBD1 on 5 matching bases. Germline CDR1 SEHNR, CDR2 FQNEAQ (reference sequence). V was pared by 5 bases and J by 10 bases, with 8 bases between. This CDR3 region has 10 residues.